This TCR beta chain comes out of a study of T cell responses to AZD1222 COVID-19 vaccine. The CDR3 totals 15 residues. The germline CDR1 and CDR2 sequences are SGHRS and YFSETQ. The V gene end was trimmed by 1 base and the J gene end by 4 bases; junction bases not matched to a gene: 7. Generated by immunoSEQ multiplex PCR, the TCRdb table keeps only in-frame clones and is missing some. The data show 160,000 or so clones, with roughly nine tenths seen just once and around 4% held by the top ten. Source: peripheral blood, taken on day 0 of MenACWY control vaccination. The V call is TRBV5-1, the J call TRBJ1-2, with 7 bases fitting TRBD1. This sequence was found in an adult in good health. The CDR3 loop reads CASSLLGGLGYGYTF. DNA of the CDR3: TGCGCCAGCAGCTTGCTAGGGGGCCTGGGCTATGGCTACACCTTC.